Sequencing of this T cell receptor (beta chain) was carried out in a study of T cell repertoires in cytomegalovirus infection. Study details: In public TCR beta signatures, there were indications of both CMV infection and matching HLA type. The study, taken as a whole, reports: In two of eight donors, the top clonotype was HLA-C-restricted CMV-specific.

Per germline, CDR1 MNHEY and CDR2 SMNVEV (reference sequence). Trimming removed 3 bases from V and 7 bases from J; junction bases left unmatched: 9. The CDR3 is 15 residues long. This clonotype was counted at least ten times. Its antigen is not known. TCRdb used MiXCR to reprocess the reads, holding one entry per CDR3 protein. Of 200,000 to 250,000 distinct CDR3 sequences in the sample, roughly 6.5% were seen once. This TCR was recovered from a human donor in good health (CMV status not recorded). Some clones in this sample may be carry-over from other donors' samples. This chain connects TRBV27 to TRBJ2-1, with 7 bases aligning to TRBD1. Sequences were obtained from PBMCs. The CDR3 region is CASSFLDRVGNEQFF. In DNA, the CDR3 is TGTGCCAGCAGTTTCCTCGACAGGGTTGGAAATGAGCAGTTCTTC.